These T cell receptor beta chains were read from a single sample in a study of blood T cell repertoires in COVID-19. This table comes from immunoSEQ multiplex PCR, and its TCRdb copy is limited to in-frame clones, with some not included. The sample has more than 150,000 clones, 81% seen once; the top ten hold around 12%. Sequenced: peripheral blood. The receptors derive from a woman older than 75 with COVID-19, enrolled during active disease. Both conserved end residues are part of each CDR3. D genes are given only for firm matches. For some rows the clone size is stated as once, few or many, or as a class when expanded; others skip it.

j_call clone_size d_call v_call cdr3_aa cdr3_nt
TRBJ2-1 . TRBD2 TRBV7-6 CASSAFTSGNIDEQFF TGTGCCAGCAGCGCATTTACTAGCGGGAATATAGATGAGCAGTTCTTC
TRBJ2-7 . TRBD1 TRBV7-2 CASSLERDRGRYEQYF TGTGCCAGCAGCTTAGAACGGGACAGGGGGCGGTACGAGCAGTACTTC
TRBJ2-3 . . TRBV6-1 CASSEAMMAVDTQYF TGTGCCAGCAGTGAAGCGATGATGGCAGTCGATACGCAGTATTTT
TRBJ1-2 . TRBD1 TRBV28 CASSSLTGGKYGYTF TGTGCCAGCAGTTCTTTGACAGGGGGCAAATATGGCTACACCTTC
TRBJ1-6 . TRBD1 TRBV9 CASSPRGHFNSPLHF TGTGCCAGCTCCCCCAGGGGGCATTTTAATTCACCCCTCCACTTT
TRBJ2-1 . TRBD1 TRBV10-3 CAISVGQPDNEQFF TGTGCCATCAGTGTGGGACAGCCGGACAATGAGCAGTTCTTC
TRBJ2-2 . TRBD1 TRBV3-1/TRBV3-2 CASSRAGQGRLGTGELFF TGTGCCAGCAGCCGAGCGGGACAGGGACGTTTGGGGACCGGGGAGCTGTTTTTT
TRBJ2-3 . TRBD1 TRBV9 CASSPRGQGAFVDTQYF TGTGCCAGCAGCCCGAGAGGACAGGGGGCTTTTGTAGATACGCAGTATTTT
TRBJ2-7 . TRBD1 TRBV19 CATKRGQGHEQYF TGTGCCACCAAAAGGGGGCAGGGGCACGAGCAGTACTTC
TRBJ2-5 . TRBD2 TRBV3-1/TRBV3-2 CASSQASAGLRKTQYF TGTGCCAGCAGCCAAGCATCAGCGGGATTACGGAAGACCCAGTACTTC
TRBJ2-3 . TRBD2 TRBV4-2 CASSQDLPAGVDTQYF TGTGCCAGCAGCCAAGATTTACCAGCGGGGGTAGATACGCAGTATTTT
TRBJ1-4 . . TRBV5-5 CASSPLRGSGEKLFF TGTGCCAGCAGCCCCCTCAGAGGGAGCGGGGAAAAACTGTTTTTT
TRBJ1-3 . TRBD1 TRBV5-1 CASSLEGASGNTIYF TGCGCCAGCAGCTTGGAGGGGGCTTCTGGAAACACCATATATTTT
TRBJ2-1 . . TRBV28 CASSSYLSGHEQFF TGTGCCAGCAGCTCATACCTAAGCGGGCATGAGCAGTTCTTC
TRBJ1-4 . TRBD1 TRBV14 CASSHRPGTGGEKLFF TGTGCCAGCAGCCACCGACCCGGGACAGGGGGAGAAAAACTGTTTTTT
TRBJ1-1 once TRBD1 TRBV18 CASSAPGQGNTEAFF TGTGCCAGCTCAGCACCGGGACAGGGGAACACTGAAGCTTTCTTT
TRBJ2-7 . TRBD1 TRBV6-5 CASSNPGQHYEQYF TGTGCCAGCAGTAACCCGGGACAGCACTACGAGCAGTACTTC
TRBJ1-5 . . TRBV20-1 CSAQRNQPQHF TGCAGTGCACAACGCAATCAGCCCCAGCATTTT
TRBJ1-2 . . TRBV19 CASRSPGLYGYTF TGTGCCAGTAGGAGTCCAGGGCTCTATGGCTACACCTTC
TRBJ1-4 . . TRBV6-5 CASGYRGNEKLFF TGTGCCAGCGGTTACCGAGGGAATGAAAAACTGTTTTTT
TRBJ1-2 . TRBD1 TRBV24-1 CATSTSDRGGLLYTF TGTGCCACTTCGACAAGTGACAGGGGCGGTCTCCTCTACACCTTC